The 22 T cell receptor beta chains given below trace back to one sample, sequenced in a study of patients and donors after allogeneic stem cell transplantation. TCRdb called the RT-PCR reads again in MiXCR, with one record for every CDR3 protein. The sample holds some 880,000 distinct CDR3 sequences; roughly 18% are singletons and the top ten take roughly 6.4%. Sequencing used blood, either unsorted or a sorted T cell fraction (not recorded which). The receptors come from a human donor who was either an allogeneic HSCT recipient or a stem cell or donor lymphocyte infusion donor (not recorded which). It is not recorded whose cells these are; they may come from a transplant donor.

This clonotype was recorded many times. The rearrangement uses TRBV7-2 and TRBJ2-1, with D possibly matching TRBD2 (5 bases). The CDR3 is 15 amino acids. The germline V gene encodes CDR1 SGHTA and CDR2 FQGNSA. The germline V and J ends were trimmed by 6 bases and 5 bases, with 17 bases remaining between them. The DNA of the CDR3 is TGTGCCAGCAGATCTAGCCCCTTCCGGAACAATGAGCAGTTCTTC. Its translation: CASRSSPFRNNEQFF.

A few counts support this clonotype. This chain joins TRBV11-2 and TRBJ2-7; TRBD2 aligns across 8 bases. Germline V lookup: CDR1 SGHAT, CDR2 FQNNGV. Germline trimming cut 1 base from V and 0 bases from J; bases unmatched to any gene: 8. This CDR3 region has 17 residues. The CDR3 loop reads CASSLGGRGGFSYEQYF. Written as DNA, the CDR3 is TGTGCCAGCAGCTTAGGCGGTCGGGGGGGGTTCTCCTACGAGCAGTACTTC.

V usage is TRBV9 and J usage is TRBJ1-4; D is unclear. V shed 0 bases and J shed 0 bases, with 3 bases lying between them. The CDR3 consists of 14 residues. Per germline, CDR1 SGDLS and CDR2 YYNGEE. The CDR3 spells CASSVVATNEKLFF. The CDR3, as DNA: TGTGCCAGCAGCGTAGTCGCAACTAATGAAAAACTGTTTTTT.

This clonotype was seen only a few times. This chain uses TRBV12-3 or TRBV12-4 with TRBJ2-1; D perhaps matches TRBD1 (6 bases). This CDR3 region has 17 residues. V was shortened by 4 bases and J by 0 bases, with 16 bases between the two germline ends. In DNA form, the CDR3 reads TGTGCCAGCAGTTCGCCAAAGGGGGTTCACTCCTACAATGAGCAGTTCTTC. This gives the protein CASSSPKGVHSYNEQFF.

This clonotype was seen a few times. This chain connects TRBV30 to TRBJ2-3; D is undetermined. This CDR3 has 13 residues. V gave up 4 bases and J gave up 4 bases, with 12 bases separating them. The germline V gene encodes CDR1 GTSNPN and CDR2 SVGIG (reference sequence). CDR3 loop: CAWTPPAADTQYF. In DNA form, the CDR3 reads TGTGCCTGGACCCCCCCAGCTGCAGATACGCAGTATTTT. The full variable domain, its missing parts supplied by reference TRBV30 and TRBJ2-3, is SQTIHQWPATLVQPVGSPLSLECTVEGTSNPNLYWYRQAAGRGLQLLFYSVGIGQISSEVPQNLSASRPQDRQFILSSKKLLLSDSGFYLCAWTPPAADTQYFGPGTRLTVL.

The genes are TRBV21-1 and TRBJ2-1; TRBD2 is taken as the D call from the table, unchecked against the DNA. TRBV21-1 represents a pseudogene. The CDR3 is made up of 16 amino acids. The CDR3 DNA reads TGTGCCAGCAGCACAAAAGAGCGGGACCCTCGGAATGAGCAGTTCTTC. Encoded protein: CASSTKERDPRNEQFF.

A few counts support this clonotype. This chain joins TRBV5-1 and TRBJ1-6, with a possible D match to TRBD1 (5 bases). Germline V CDR1 and CDR2: SGHRS, YFSETQ. This CDR3 has 15 amino acids. The V and J ends lost 3 bases and 7 bases respectively, with 14 bases between them. CDR3 residues: CASSSFGGENSPLHF. CDR3 bases: TGCGCCAGCAGCTCCTTCGGGGGGGAAAATTCACCCCTCCACTTT.

This clonotype was seen only a few times. This chain connects TRBV12-3 or TRBV12-4 to TRBJ2-5; D uncertain. The CDR3 covers 16 residues. V lost 3 bases and J lost 1, with 15 bases in between. Written as DNA, the CDR3 is TGTGCCAGCAGTTTCCGGGCAGGTCCCCTCCAAGAGACCCAGTACTTC. Its translation: CASSFRAGPLQETQYF.

This chain joins TRBV4-1 and TRBJ1-2; a possible D gene is TRBD1 (5 bases). The germline CDR1 and CDR2 sequences are MGHRA and YSYEKL. The CDR3 covers 16 residues. The V gene lost 7 bases and the J gene lost 8 bases, with 26 bases spanning the gap. The CDR3, as DNA: TGCGCCAGCATTTCGACCCTTGGAAAAGGGGAGGTAGGCTACACCTTC. It translates to CASISTLGKGEVGYTF.

The chain links TRBV6-5 to TRBJ1-2; D call uncertain. Germline V gene data show CDR1 as MNHEY and CDR2 as SVGAGI. The V and J ends lost 3 bases and 0 bases respectively, with 14 bases between them. The CDR3 runs to 16 residues. The CDR3 sequence: CASSYNLEQSNYGYTF. In DNA form, the CDR3 reads TGTGCCAGCAGTTATAACTTAGAGCAGTCTAACTATGGCTACACCTTC.

The rearrangement links TRBV28 to TRBJ2-7; perhaps D is TRBD1 or TRBD2 (5 bases each). Deletions cut 5 bases from V and 2 bases from J, with 19 bases between. The CDR3 totals 16 residues. CDR1 and CDR2 from the germline V gene are MDHEN and SYDVKM. The CDR3 here is CASSGRLGRLTYEQYF. CDR3 sequence (DNA): TGTGCCAGCAGTGGTCGTCTGGGACGCCTGACCTACGAGCAGTACTTC.

This clonotype was recorded a few times. The rearrangement uses TRBV5-6 and TRBJ2-1; tentative D call: TRBD1 (6 bases). The CDR3 runs 15 residues. Trimming took 4 bases from V and 4 from J, leaving 15 bases between them. Per the germline V gene, CDR1 is SGHDT and CDR2 is YYEEEE. DNA for the CDR3: TGTGCCAGCAGCCTCGGACAGCGCTTTTACAATGAGCAGTTCTTC. It codes for CASSLGQRFYNEQFF.

This clonotype was seen a handful of times. The chain is built from TRBV12-3 or TRBV12-4 and TRBJ1-3; perhaps TRBD1 as D (6 bases). The CDR3 length is 15 residues. Trimming took off 7 bases at V and 0 bases at J, with 13 bases between the two ends. The CDR3 loop is CASTRQGSSGNTIYF. CDR3 DNA sequence: TGTGCCAGCACCCGTCAGGGGTCCTCTGGAAACACCATATATTTT.

The V and J genes are TRBV5-6 and TRBJ1-2; no clear D. Trimming stripped 4 bases from V and 8 bases from J, with 15 bases between. Germline CDR1 reads SGHDT; CDR2 reads YYEEEE. The CDR3 covers 13 residues. The CDR3 region is CASSPRARRGYTF. The CDR3 nucleotides are TGTGCCAGCAGCCCACGGGCCCGGAGGGGCTACACCTTC. The full variable domain, in which reference TRBV5-6 and TRBJ1-2 provide the parts outside the CDR3, is DAGVTQSPTHLIKTRGQQVTLRCSPKSGHDTVSWYQQALGQGPQFIFQYYEEEERQRGNFPDRFSGHQFPNYSSELNVNALLLGDSALYLCASSPRARRGYTFGSGTRLTVV.

This clonotype was detected ten times or more. The V and J genes are TRBV9 and TRBJ2-1; TRBD1 matches at 7 bases. CDR3 length: 15 residues. Germline CDR1 is SGDLS and CDR2 is YYNGEE. Trimming at V came to 0 bases and at J to 7 bases, leaving 7 bases not matched to a gene. The CDR3 here is CASSVGSGGYNEQFF. CDR3 in DNA: TGTGCCAGCAGCGTAGGGTCAGGGGGTTATAATGAGCAGTTCTTC.

The chain carries TRBV20-1 and TRBJ2-3; TRBD1 agrees at 7 bases. Germline lookup yields CDR1 DFQATT and CDR2 SNEGSKA (reference sequence). Trimming removed 7 bases from V and 1 base from J; junction bases left unmatched: 8. The CDR3 is made up of 14 amino acids. The CDR3 coding sequence is TGCAGTGTGACCGGGACAGAAGGCACAGATACGCAGTATTTT. Protein product: CSVTGTEGTDTQYF.

This clonotype occurred a few times. The rearrangement uses TRBV4-2 and TRBJ2-1, with D perhaps TRBD2 (5 bases). CDR1 LGHNA and CDR2 YNFKEQ come from the germline V gene. Trimming left V 0 bases short and J 8 bases short, with 11 bases between. The CDR3 is made up of 14 amino acids. The CDR3 DNA is TGTGCCAGCAGCCAAGATGTGACCGGGGATGAGCAGTTCTTC. Residues: CASSQDVTGDEQFF.

The chain has TRBV5-1 and TRBJ1-1; no clear D gene. V was cut by 1 base and J by 0 bases, with 7 bases left in between. There are 14 residues in the CDR3. Germline lookup yields CDR1 SGHRS and CDR2 YFSETQ. The CDR3 region has the DNA TGCGCCAGCAGCTTGTTCGATTTGAACACTGAAGCTTTCTTT. Translating gives CASSLFDLNTEAFF.

V gene TRBV7-2 combines with J gene TRBJ2-2; no reliable D call. CDR3 length equals 13 residues. Germline CDR1 reads SGHTA; CDR2 reads FQGNSA. With 2 bases removed from V and 7 bases from J, the gap between germline ends came to 8 bases. The CDR3 region is CASSLNIRGELFF. The DNA of the CDR3 is TGTGCCAGCAGCTTAAATATTCGCGGGGAGCTGTTTTTT.

Many counts were recorded for this clonotype. The V call is TRBV12-3 or TRBV12-4, the J call TRBJ1-2; 8 positions match TRBD1. The CDR3 sequence is 12 residues long. With V trimmed by 10 bases and J by 8 bases, 9 bases remained unmatched. This CDR3 reads CAIKDRVGGYTF. The DNA of the CDR3 is TGTGCCATCAAGGACAGGGTTGGAGGCTACACCTTC.

In its sample, this clonotype was seen a few times. The chain couples TRBV5-1 to TRBJ1-2; D gene uncertain. CDR1 SGHRS and CDR2 YFSETQ come from the germline V gene. CDR3 length equals 13 residues. Trimming cost V 0 bases and J 8 bases, with 11 bases left between them. CDR3 in DNA: TGCGCCAGCAGCTTGGTAGGCCTGGAGGGCTACACCTTC. It encodes CASSLVGLEGYTF. Full variable domain (remainder filled in from reference TRBV5-1 and TRBJ1-2): KAGVTQTPRYLIKTRGQQVTLSCSPISGHRSVSWYQQTPGQGLQFLFEYFSETQRNKGNFPGRFSGRQFSNSRSEMNVSTLELGDSALYLCASSLVGLEGYTFGSGTRLTVV.

This clonotype was detected only a few times. The chain couples TRBV12-3 or TRBV12-4 to TRBJ2-7; D is undetermined. There are 16 residues in the CDR3. The V end lost 4 bases, the J end lost 3 bases, and 19 bases lay between the germline ends. The CDR3 DNA is TGTGCCAGCAGTTCCCGGACCCCCCTCCCCTACTACGAGCAGTACTTC. It encodes CASSSRTPLPYYEQYF.